Each of the 3 T cell receptor beta chains below was sequenced from the same sample in a study of blood T cell repertoires in COVID-19. The data were produced by immunoSEQ multiplex PCR, yet TCRdb's version contains in-frame clones alone and is incomplete. The sample includes roughly 76,000 clones, 75% to 85% of them seen just once. The sample was peripheral blood. Receptors originate from a human donor in a cohort sampled during active COVID-19.

This clone was picked up one time. The V and J genes are TRBV5-6 and TRBJ2-5; D call uncertain. Per germline, CDR1 SGHDT and CDR2 YYEEEE. Trimming stripped 4 bases from V and 7 bases from J, with 11 bases between. The CDR3 covers 12 residues. CDR3 amino acids: CASSRAGGTQYF. The DNA for the CDR3 is TGTGCCAGCAGCCGAGCCGGTGGGACCCAGTACTTC.

The CDR3 coding sequence is TGCGCCAGCAGCAGAAGGGACAGCCCCTACGAGCAGTACTTC. Its translation: CASSRRDSPYEQYF. The chain recombines TRBV5-1 with TRBJ2-7; 7 nucleotides line up with TRBD1. The CDR3 contains 14 residues. Germline V gene data show CDR1 as SGHRS and CDR2 as YFSETQ. With V trimmed by 4 bases and J by 2 bases, 6 bases remained unmatched.

The CDR3 nucleotides read TGTGCCACCTCTCGGACAGGGGGTGGACGCGACGAGCAGTACTTC. This codes for CATSRTGGGRDEQYF. The chain recombines TRBV6-5 with TRBJ2-7; 10 positions match TRBD1. The CDR3 totals 15 residues. The trim removed 10 bases at V and 5 bases at J, leaving 14 bases unmatched. CDR1 is MNHEY and CDR2 is SVGAGI in the germline V gene.